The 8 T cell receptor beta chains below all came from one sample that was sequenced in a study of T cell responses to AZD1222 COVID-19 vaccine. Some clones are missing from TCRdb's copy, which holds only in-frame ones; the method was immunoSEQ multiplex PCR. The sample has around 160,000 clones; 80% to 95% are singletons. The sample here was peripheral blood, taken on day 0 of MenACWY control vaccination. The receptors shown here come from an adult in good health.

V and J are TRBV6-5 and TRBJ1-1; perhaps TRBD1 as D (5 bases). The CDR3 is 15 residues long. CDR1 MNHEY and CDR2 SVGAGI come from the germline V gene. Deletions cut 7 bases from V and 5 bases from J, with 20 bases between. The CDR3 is CASTYSRPQGTEAFF. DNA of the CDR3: TGTGCCAGCACCTACTCCAGGCCCCAGGGAACTGAAGCTTTCTTT.

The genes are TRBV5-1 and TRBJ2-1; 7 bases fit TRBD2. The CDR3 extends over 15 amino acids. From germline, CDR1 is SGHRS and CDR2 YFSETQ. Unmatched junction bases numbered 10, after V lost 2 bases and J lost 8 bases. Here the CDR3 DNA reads TGCGCCAGCAGCTTAAGGTCTAGCGGCCCGGATGAGCAGTTCTTC. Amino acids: CASSLRSSGPDEQFF.

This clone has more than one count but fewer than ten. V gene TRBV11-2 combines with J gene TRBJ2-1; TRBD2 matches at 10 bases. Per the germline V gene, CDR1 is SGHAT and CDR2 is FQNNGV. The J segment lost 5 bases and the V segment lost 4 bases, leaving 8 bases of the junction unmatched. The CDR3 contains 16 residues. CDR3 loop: CASSSRASGSHNEQFF. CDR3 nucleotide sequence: TGTGCCAGCAGCTCCCGAGCTAGCGGGAGCCACAATGAGCAGTTCTTC. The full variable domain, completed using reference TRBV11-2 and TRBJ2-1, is EAGVAQSPRYKIIEKRQSVAFWCNPISGHATLYWYQQILGQGPKLLIQFQNNGVVDDSQLPKDRFSAERLKGVDSTLKIQPAKLEDSAVYLCASSSRASGSHNEQFFGPGTRLTVL.

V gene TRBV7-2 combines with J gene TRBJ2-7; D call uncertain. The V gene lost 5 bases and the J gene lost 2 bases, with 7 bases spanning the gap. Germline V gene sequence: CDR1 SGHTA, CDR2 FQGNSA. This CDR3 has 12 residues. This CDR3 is CASSPVTYEQYF. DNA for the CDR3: TGTGCCAGCAGCCCCGTGACCTACGAGCAGTACTTC. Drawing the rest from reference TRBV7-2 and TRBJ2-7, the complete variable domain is GAGVSQSPSNKVTEKGKDVELRCDPISGHTALYWYRQSLGQGLEFLIYFQGNSAPDKSGLPSDRFSAERTGGSVSTLTIQRTQQEDSAVYLCASSPVTYEQYFGPGTRLTVT.

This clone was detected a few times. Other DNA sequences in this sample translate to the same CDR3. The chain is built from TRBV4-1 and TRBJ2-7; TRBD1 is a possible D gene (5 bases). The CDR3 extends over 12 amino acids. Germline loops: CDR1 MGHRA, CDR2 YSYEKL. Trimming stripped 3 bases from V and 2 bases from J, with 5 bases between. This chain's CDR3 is CASSQGPYEQYF. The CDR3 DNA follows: TGCGCCAGCAGCCAGGGGCCCTACGAGCAGTACTTC.

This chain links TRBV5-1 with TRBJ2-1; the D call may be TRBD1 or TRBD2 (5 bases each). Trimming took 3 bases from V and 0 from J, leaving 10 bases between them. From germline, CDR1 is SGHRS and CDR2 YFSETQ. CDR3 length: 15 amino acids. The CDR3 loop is CASSSGAASYNEQFF. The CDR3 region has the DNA TGCGCCAGCAGCTCCGGGGCAGCCTCCTACAATGAGCAGTTCTTC.

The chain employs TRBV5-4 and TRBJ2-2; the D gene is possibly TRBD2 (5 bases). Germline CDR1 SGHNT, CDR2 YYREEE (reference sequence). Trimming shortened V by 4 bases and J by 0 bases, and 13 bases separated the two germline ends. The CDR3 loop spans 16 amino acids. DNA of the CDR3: TGTGCCAGCAGCCCTGGCCACGGGGCGAACACCGGGGAGCTGTTTTTT. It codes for CASSPGHGANTGELFF.

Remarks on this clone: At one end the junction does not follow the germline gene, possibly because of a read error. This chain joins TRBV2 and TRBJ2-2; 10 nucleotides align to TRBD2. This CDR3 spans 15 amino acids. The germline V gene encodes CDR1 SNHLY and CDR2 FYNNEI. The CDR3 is CASSKASGSTGELFF. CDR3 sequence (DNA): TGTGCCAGCAGTAAAGCTAGCGGGAGTACCGGGGAGCTGTTTTTT.